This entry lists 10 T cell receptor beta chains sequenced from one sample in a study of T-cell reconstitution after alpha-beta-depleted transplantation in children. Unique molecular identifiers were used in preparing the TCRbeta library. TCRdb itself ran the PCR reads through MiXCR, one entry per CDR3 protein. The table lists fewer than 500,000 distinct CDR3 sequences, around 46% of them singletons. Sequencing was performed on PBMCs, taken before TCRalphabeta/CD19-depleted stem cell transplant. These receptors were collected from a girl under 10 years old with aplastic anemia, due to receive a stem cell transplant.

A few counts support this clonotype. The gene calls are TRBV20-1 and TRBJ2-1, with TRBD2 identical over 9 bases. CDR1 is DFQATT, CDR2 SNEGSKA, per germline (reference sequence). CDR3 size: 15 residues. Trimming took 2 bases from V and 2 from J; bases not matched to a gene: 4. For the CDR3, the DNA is TGCAGTGCTAGAAGGGCTAGCGGGGCCTACAATGAGCAGTTCTTC. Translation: CSARRASGAYNEQFF.

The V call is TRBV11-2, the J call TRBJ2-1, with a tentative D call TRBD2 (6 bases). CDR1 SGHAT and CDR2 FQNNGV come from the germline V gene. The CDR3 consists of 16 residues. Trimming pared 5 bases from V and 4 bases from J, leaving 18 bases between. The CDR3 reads CASSLSERDFYNEQFF. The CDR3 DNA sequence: TGTGCCAGCAGCCTAAGCGAGAGGGACTTTTACAATGAGCAGTTCTTC. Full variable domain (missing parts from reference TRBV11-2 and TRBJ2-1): EAGVAQSPRYKIIEKRQSVAFWCNPISGHATLYWYQQILGQGPKLLIQFQNNGVVDDSQLPKDRFSAERLKGVDSTLKIQPAKLEDSAVYLCASSLSERDFYNEQFFGPGTRLTVL.

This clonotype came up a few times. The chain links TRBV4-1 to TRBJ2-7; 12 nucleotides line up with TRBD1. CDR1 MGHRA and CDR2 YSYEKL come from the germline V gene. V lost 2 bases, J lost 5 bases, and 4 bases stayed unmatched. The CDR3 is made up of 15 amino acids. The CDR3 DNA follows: TGCGCCAGCAGCCAACACGGGACAGGGGGCGACGAGCAGTACTTC. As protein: CASSQHGTGGDEQYF.

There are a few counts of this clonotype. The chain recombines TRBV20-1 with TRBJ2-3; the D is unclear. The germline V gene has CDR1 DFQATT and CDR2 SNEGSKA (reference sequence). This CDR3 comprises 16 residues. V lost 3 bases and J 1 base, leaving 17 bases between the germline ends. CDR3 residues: CSASGSGVGRTDTQYF. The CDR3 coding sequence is TGCAGTGCTAGTGGGTCTGGGGTAGGGCGCACAGATACGCAGTATTTT.

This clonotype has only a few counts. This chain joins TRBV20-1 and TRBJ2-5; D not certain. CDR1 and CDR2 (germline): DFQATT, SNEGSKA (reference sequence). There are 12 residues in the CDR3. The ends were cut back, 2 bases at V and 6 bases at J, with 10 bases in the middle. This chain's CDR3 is CSARFSPKTQYF. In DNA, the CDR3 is TGCAGTGCTAGATTTAGCCCCAAGACCCAGTACTTC.

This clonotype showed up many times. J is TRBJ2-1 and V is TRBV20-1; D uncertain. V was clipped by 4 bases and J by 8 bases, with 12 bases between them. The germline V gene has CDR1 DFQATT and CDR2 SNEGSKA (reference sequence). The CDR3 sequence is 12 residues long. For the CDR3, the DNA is TGCAGTGCTACACGCGGCGGAGATGAGCAGTTCTTC. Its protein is CSATRGGDEQFF.

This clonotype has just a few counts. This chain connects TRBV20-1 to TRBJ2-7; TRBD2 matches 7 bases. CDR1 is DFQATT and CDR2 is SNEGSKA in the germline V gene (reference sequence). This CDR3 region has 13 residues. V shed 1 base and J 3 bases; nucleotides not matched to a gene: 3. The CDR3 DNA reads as TGCAGTGCTAGAGTGGGCGGGAGCTACGAGCAGTACTTC. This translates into CSARVGGSYEQYF.

The CDR3 sequence is CASMTGAGGQETQYF. The CDR3 DNA is TGTGCCAGCATGACCGGTGCAGGGGGCCAGGAGACCCAGTACTTC. V is TRBV6-1 and J is TRBJ2-5, with 8 nucleotides matching TRBD1. The ends lost 7 bases at V and 5 bases at J; junction bases unmatched: 12. Germline CDR1 is MNHNS and CDR2 is SASEGT. This CDR3 spans 15 amino acids.

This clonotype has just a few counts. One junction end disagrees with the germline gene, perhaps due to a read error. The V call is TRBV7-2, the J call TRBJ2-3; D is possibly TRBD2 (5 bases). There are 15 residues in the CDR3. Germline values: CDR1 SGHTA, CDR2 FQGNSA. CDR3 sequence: CANSPSGLGADTQYF. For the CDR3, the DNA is TGTGCCAACAGCCCAAGCGGACTTGGGGCAGATACGCAGTATTTT.

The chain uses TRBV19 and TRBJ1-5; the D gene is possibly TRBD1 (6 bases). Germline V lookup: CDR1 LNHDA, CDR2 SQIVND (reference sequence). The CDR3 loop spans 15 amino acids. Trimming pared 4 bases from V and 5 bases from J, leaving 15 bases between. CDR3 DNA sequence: TGTGCCAGTAGTAATAAGGGGGGTCCTTATCAGCCCCAGCATTTT. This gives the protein CASSNKGGPYQPQHF.